This T cell receptor beta chain was identified during a study of identical twins. Study results and caveats: Zero-insertion analyses were open to partial confounding by invariant MAIT and iNKT cells. Twin pairs' shared out-of-frame alpha sequences were enriched in low generation probability.

This clonotype was seen a handful of times. The target antigen is unknown. The length of the CDR3 is 14 residues. V dropped 3 bases and J dropped 7 bases, with 13 bases sitting between them. Germline V gives CDR1 SEHNR, CDR2 FQNEAQ (reference sequence). Through template switching, a universal primer site was introduced, and the cDNA contained unique molecular identifiers. One entry per CDR3 protein, called by TCRdb with MiXCR from the 5' RACE reads. The table has approximately 190,000 distinct CDR3 sequences, around 15% seen once. The sample was also linked to a second study, of T cells expressing NK-cell markers. That study adds: No clear determination of HCMV specificity was made for expanded NKG2C+ T cell clones.

The gene calls are TRBV7-9 and TRBJ2-1; possible D gene TRBD2, 5 bases. The receptor comes from a woman younger than 30 in good health. The sequencing sample was made of CD8+ T cells sorted from blood. The CDR3 is CASSFILVVNEQFF. In DNA form, the CDR3 reads TGTGCCAGCAGCTTTATACTAGTGGTAAATGAGCAGTTCTTC. Full variable domain (outside the CDR3, taken from reference TRBV7-9 and TRBJ2-1): DTGVSQNPRHKITKRGQNVTFRCDPISEHNRLYWYRQTLGQGPEFLTYFQNEAQLEKSRLLSDRFSAERPKGSFSTLEIQRTEQGDSAMYLCASSFILVVNEQFFGPGTRLTVL.